Listed below are T cell receptor beta chains from one sample, sequenced in a study of blood T cell repertoires in COVID-19. The data were produced by immunoSEQ multiplex PCR, yet TCRdb's version contains in-frame clones alone and is incomplete. The data hold about 150,000 clones, with 80% to 90% observed a single time. Sequencing used peripheral blood. These receptors were collected from a woman aged 55-75 years with COVID-19, enrolled during active disease. Each CDR3 is given with its conserved first and last residue. Each record gives: D gene, CDR3 length, clone size, V gene, J gene, CDR3 protein, CDR3 DNA. D genes are given only for firm matches. Not every row has a clone size; where given, it reads once, few, many or a size class.

-,13,few,TRBV29-1,TRBJ1-2,CSGKQGGRVDYTF,TGCAGCGGGAAACAGGGCGGGAGAGTCGACTACACCTTC
-,16,-,TRBV19,TRBJ1-2,CASSRSGTSIPYGYTF,TGTGCCAGTTCAAGATCAGGGACATCAATTCCTTATGGCTACACCTTC
-,16,-,TRBV10-3,TRBJ1-3,CAIRIGQFYSGNTIYF,TGTGCCATCAGAATTGGACAGTTTTACTCTGGAAACACCATATATTTT
-,17,-,TRBV19,TRBJ2-1,CASSPSPQVFSYNEQFF,TGTGCCAGTAGTCCATCGCCCCAGGTCTTCTCCTACAATGAGCAGTTCTTC
TRBD2,17,-,TRBV6-2/TRBV6-3,TRBJ2-5,CASSSERTSGGQETQYF,TGTGCCAGCAGTTCCGAGAGGACTAGCGGGGGGCAAGAGACCCAGTACTTC
-,14,-,TRBV5-1,TRBJ2-3,CASSLDSSTDTQYF,TGCGCCAGCAGCTTGGATAGCAGCACAGATACGCAGTATTTT
-,13,-,TRBV24-1,TRBJ2-7,CATSARDNNEQYF,TGTGCCACCAGTGCCAGGGATAACAACGAGCAGTACTTC
-,13,once,TRBV18,TRBJ1-2,CAFKRQVKDGYTF,TGTGCCTTTAAGAGACAGGTAAAAGACGGCTACACCTTC
TRBD1,15,-,TRBV7-6,TRBJ2-1,CASSSTGTAYNEQFF,TGTGCCAGCAGCTCAACCGGGACAGCCTACAATGAGCAGTTCTTC
TRBD2,14,-,TRBV4-1,TRBJ2-7,CASSPTGTSNEQYF,TGCGCCAGCAGCCCTACCGGGACTAGTAACGAGCAGTACTTC
TRBD1,14,-,TRBV19,TRBJ1-1,CASISGQANTEAFF,TGTGCCAGTATCAGCGGACAGGCGAACACTGAAGCTTTCTTT
TRBD1,17,-,TRBV18,TRBJ1-1,CASSPLPGTGVNTEAFF,TGTGCCAGCTCACCCCTCCCTGGGACAGGGGTGAACACTGAAGCTTTCTTT
TRBD2,16,-,TRBV11-2,TRBJ2-3,CASSLGAGASTDTQYF,TGTGCCAGCAGCTTAGGAGCGGGGGCTAGCACAGATACGCAGTATTTT
TRBD1,15,-,TRBV7-9,TRBJ1-6,CASSRQGANNSPLHF,TGTGCCAGCAGCAGACAGGGGGCAAATAATTCACCCCTCCACTTT
-,11,-,TRBV2,TRBJ2-2,CATSGAGELFF,TGTGCCACCTCAGGGGCGGGGGAGCTGTTTTTT
TRBD1,14,-,TRBV29-1,TRBJ2-7,CSAKTGTGSYEQYF,TGCAGCGCCAAGACCGGGACAGGTTCCTACGAGCAGTACTTC
TRBD1,17,-,TRBV13,TRBJ1-3,CASSSITTGAYGNTIYF,TGTGCCAGCAGCTCCATAACGACAGGGGCATACGGAAACACCATATATTTT